The T cell receptor (beta chain) described here comes from a study of Ad26.COV2.S vaccination and SARS-CoV-2 variants. Turning to the study itself: The study gave Ad26.COV2.S intramuscularly, once or twice 56 days apart.

Some clones are missing from TCRdb's copy, which holds only in-frame ones; the method was immunoSEQ multiplex PCR. Found here are about 350,000 clones, approximately 90% of them singletons; the top ten hold approximately 4.5%. From germline, CDR1 is LGHDT and CDR2 YNNKEL (reference sequence). There are 15 residues in the CDR3. Trimming cost V 4 bases and J 0 bases, with 12 bases left between them. The treatment is: some 20 received Ad26.COV2.S at low or high dose, single or two shots; several received placebo; per-sample allocation not given. The study sampled participants on day 63 after the first vaccine or placebo injection.

The clonotype comes from a person between 18 and 65 years old who received the Ad26.COV2.S COVID-19 vaccine or a placebo. This sample comprised peripheral blood, obtained in a trial of Ad26.COV2.S vaccine versus placebo. The chain is built from TRBV3-1 (or the pseudogene TRBV3-2) and TRBJ1-1; a weak D match, TRBD1 (5 bases). CDR3 sequence (DNA): TGTGCCAGCAGCCCTATCGAGACAGTGAACACTGAAGCTTTCTTT. Amino acid sequence: CASSPIETVNTEAFF.